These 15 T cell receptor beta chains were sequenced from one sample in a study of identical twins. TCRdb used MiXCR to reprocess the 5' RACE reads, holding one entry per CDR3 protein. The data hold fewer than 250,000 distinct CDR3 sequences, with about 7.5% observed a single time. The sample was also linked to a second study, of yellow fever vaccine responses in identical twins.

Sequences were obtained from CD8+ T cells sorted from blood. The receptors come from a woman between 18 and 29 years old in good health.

The CDR3, as DNA: TGTGCCAGCAGTTTTCCGCAGAACACTGAAGCTTTCTTT. The encoded protein is CASSFPQNTEAFF. The rearrangement joins TRBV12-3 or TRBV12-4 to TRBJ1-1; D remains unclear. This CDR3 has 13 amino acids. The ends were cut back, 3 bases at V and 1 base at J, with 6 bases in the middle.

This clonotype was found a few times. CDR3 sequence reads: CSVPDRPNGYTF. CDR3 coding DNA: TGCAGCGTTCCCGACAGGCCCAACGGCTACACCTTC. The genes are TRBV29-1 and TRBJ1-2, with a weak D call TRBD1 (6 bases). There are 12 residues in the CDR3. The V end was cut by 5 bases, the J end by 8 bases, with 15 bases between. Germline assignment: CDR1 SQVTM and CDR2 ANQGSEA. Drawing the rest from reference TRBV29-1 and TRBJ1-2, the complete variable domain is SAVISQKPSRDICQRGTSLTIQCQVDSQVTMMFWYRQQPGQSLTLIATANQGSEATYESGFVIDKFPISRPNLTFSTLTVSNMSPEDSSIYLCSVPDRPNGYTFGSGTRLTVV.

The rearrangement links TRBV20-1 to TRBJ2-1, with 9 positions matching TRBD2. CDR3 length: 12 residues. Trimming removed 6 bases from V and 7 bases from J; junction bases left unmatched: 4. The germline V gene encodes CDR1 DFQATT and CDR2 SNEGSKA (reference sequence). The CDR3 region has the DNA TGCAGTGCAAGACTAGCGGAAAATGAGCAGTTCTTC. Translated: CSARLAENEQFF.

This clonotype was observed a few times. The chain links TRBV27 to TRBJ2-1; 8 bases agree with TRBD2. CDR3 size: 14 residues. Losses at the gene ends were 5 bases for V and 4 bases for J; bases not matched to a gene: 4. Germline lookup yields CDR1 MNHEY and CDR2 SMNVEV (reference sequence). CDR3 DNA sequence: TGTGCCAGCAGTCGAGCGGGGGAGTACAATGAGCAGTTCTTC. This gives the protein CASSRAGEYNEQFF.

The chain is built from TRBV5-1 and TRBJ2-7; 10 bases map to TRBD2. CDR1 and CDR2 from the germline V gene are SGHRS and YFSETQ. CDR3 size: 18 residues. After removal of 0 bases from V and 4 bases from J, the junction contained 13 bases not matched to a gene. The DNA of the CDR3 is TGCGCCAGCAGCTTGGCCCCATCTAGCGGGAGCCGAAGGTACGAGCAGTACTTC. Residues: CASSLAPSSGSRRYEQYF. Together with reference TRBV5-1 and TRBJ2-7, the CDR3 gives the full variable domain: KAGVTQTPRYLIKTRGQQVTLSCSPISGHRSVSWYQQTPGQGLQFLFEYFSETQRNKGNFPGRFSGRQFSNSRSEMNVSTLELGDSALYLCASSLAPSSGSRRYEQYFGPGTRLTVT.

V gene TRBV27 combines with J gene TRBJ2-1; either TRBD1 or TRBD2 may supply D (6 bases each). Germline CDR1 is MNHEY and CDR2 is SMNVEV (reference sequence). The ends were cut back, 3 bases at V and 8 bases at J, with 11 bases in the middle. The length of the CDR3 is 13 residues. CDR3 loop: CASSFSGADEQFF. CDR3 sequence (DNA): TGTGCCAGCAGTTTCTCGGGGGCCGATGAGCAGTTCTTC.

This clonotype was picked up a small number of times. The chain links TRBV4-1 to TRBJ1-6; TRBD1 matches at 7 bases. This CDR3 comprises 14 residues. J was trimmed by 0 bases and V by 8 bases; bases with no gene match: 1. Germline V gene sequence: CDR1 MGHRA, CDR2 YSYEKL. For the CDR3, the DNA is TGCGCCAGCGGACAGGACTCCTATAATTCACCCCTCCACTTT. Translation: CASGQDSYNSPLHF.

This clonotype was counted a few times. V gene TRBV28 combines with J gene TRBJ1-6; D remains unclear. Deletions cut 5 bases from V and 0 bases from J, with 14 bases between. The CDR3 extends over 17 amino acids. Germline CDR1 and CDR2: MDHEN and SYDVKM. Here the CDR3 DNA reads TGTGCCAGCAGTCCCACGACCGAGGGCTCCTATAATTCACCCCTCCACTTT. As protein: CASSPTTEGSYNSPLHF.

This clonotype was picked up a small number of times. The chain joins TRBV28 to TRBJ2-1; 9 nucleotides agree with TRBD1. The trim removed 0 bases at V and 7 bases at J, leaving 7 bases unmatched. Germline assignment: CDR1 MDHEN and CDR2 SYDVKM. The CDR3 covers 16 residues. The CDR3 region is CASSLWNGQGWNEQFF. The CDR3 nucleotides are TGTGCCAGCAGTTTATGGAACGGACAGGGGTGGAATGAGCAGTTCTTC. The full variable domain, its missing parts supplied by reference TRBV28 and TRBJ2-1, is DVKVTQSSRYLVKRTGEKVFLECVQDMDHENMFWYRQDPGLGLRLIYFSYDVKMKEKGDIPEGYSVSREKKERFSLILESASTNQTSMYLCASSLWNGQGWNEQFFGPGTRLTVL.

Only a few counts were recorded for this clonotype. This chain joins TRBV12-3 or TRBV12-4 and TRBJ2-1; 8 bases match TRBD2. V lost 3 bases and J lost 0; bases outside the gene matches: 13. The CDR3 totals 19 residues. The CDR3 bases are TGTGCCAGCAGTTTCGCACCCGTCGGGAGCGGGAGCTCCTACAATGAGCAGTTCTTC. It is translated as CASSFAPVGSGSSYNEQFF.

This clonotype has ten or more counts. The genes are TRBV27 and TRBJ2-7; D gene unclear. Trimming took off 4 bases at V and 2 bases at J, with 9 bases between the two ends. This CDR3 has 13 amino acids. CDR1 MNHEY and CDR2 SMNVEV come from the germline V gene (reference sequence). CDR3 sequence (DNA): TGTGCCAGCAGTTCCTCATCCCCCTACGAGCAGTACTTC. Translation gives CASSSSSPYEQYF.

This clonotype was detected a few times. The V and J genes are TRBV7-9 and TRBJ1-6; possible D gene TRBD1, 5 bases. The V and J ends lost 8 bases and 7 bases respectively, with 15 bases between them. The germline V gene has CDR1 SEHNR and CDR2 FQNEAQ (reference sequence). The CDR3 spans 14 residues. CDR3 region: CASAIGQTNSPLHF. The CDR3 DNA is TGTGCCAGCGCGATTGGACAAACGAATTCACCCCTCCACTTT.

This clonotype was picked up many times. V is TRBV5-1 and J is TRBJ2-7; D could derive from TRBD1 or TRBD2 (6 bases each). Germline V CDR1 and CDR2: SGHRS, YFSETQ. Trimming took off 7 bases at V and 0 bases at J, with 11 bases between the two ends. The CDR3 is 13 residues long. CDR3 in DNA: TGCGCCAGCGGAGGGGACACCTCCTACGAGCAGTACTTC. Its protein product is CASGGDTSYEQYF.

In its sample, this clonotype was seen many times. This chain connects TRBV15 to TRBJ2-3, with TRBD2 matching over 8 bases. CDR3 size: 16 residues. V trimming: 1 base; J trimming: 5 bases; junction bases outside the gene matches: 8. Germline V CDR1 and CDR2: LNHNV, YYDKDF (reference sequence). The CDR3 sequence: CATSRGDGGAIDTQYF. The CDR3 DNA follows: TGTGCCACCAGCAGAGGAGACGGGGGGGCCATAGATACGCAGTATTTT.

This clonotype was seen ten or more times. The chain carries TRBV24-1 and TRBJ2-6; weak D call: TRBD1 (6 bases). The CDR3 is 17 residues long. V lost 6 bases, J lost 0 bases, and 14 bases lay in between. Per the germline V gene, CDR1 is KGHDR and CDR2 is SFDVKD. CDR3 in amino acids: CATSTRTDSSGANVLTF. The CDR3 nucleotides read TGTGCCACCAGTACCCGGACAGATAGCTCTGGGGCCAACGTCCTGACTTTC.